This T cell receptor (beta chain) is drawn from a study of cytomegalovirus exposure and HLA in healthy donors (TCRdb year 2017). Study-wide context: According to an earlier analysis of 587 of the donors, some 180 million T cells yielded 120 million or so unique TCR beta sequences and approximately 300 Gb of sequence data. The study aimed to test whether signatures of past pathogen exposure could be identified by cataloging public T cell receptors. In an earlier analysis of 550 to 700 of the donors, high-throughput TCR beta sequencing was used to judge whether each TCR beta V gene segment behaved as functional or pseudogenic. Across 398 genotyped donors of the cohort, an average of 235,054 unique TCR beta nucleotide sequences per donor were sequenced, and 15% to 20% of those sequences were non-productive. A later genetic analysis took genome-wide SNP genotypes for about three fifths of the roughly 670 donors and used that subset as a discovery cohort. Roughly 5 DR-DQ haplotypes were handled as single units for association and clustering, since linkage in the cohort was strong. Along with the approximately 670-subject first cohort, a separate validation cohort of over a hundred different subjects was used. Every repertoire in the discovery cohort had been generated on one and the same sequencing platform. The T cell repertoires of some 670 subjects were profiled by immunosequencing and related to cytomegalovirus serostatus. An early release that covered about 640 HLA-typed donors contained approximately 300 gigabases of sequencing data and around 80 million unique TCR sequences. In the later analysis, no new phenotypic data were used to find candidate immune exposures; instead, reliance was placed on TCR beta sequences and their occurrence across donors. HLA typing included class I and class II loci at four-digit resolution. The genetic ancestry cluster associated with self-reported Caucasian donors included 81% of the roughly 380 genotyped donors. The number of typed donors differed by locus: 629-630 for A, B, C, DRB1 and DQB1; approximately 530 for DQA1; some 610 for DPA1; and roughly 470 for DPB1. To study patterns of TCR occurrence, a later analysis re-analyzed previously published TCR beta repertoires from around 700 donors and added high-resolution HLA genotyping. To predict cytomegalovirus infection status, the study brought together high-throughput TCR immunosequencing, statistical association of individual TCRs with disease status, and machine learning. Donor age, sex, ethnicity and CMV serostatus were collected together with the repertoire data.

This clone was counted between two and nine times. What this receptor recognizes is not known. Nothing much larger sits one base from this clone, and base qualities are not available. Library preparation employed the immunoSEQ multiplex PCR assay. For the multiplex PCR, a mixture combining 60 forward primers for TCR Vbeta segments and 13 reverse primers for TCR Jbeta segments was used. A multiplex PCR assay on genomic DNA amplified the CDR3 region of rearranged TCR beta genes. On the Illumina HiSeq System, the amplified TCR beta libraries were sequenced as 87-base-pair reads. The authors processed their data as follows. A later analysis counted tens of millions of unique TCR beta chains across the 690 or so repertoires, and some 11 million of these chains were shared by at least two donors. Raw reads were error-corrected and collapsed into unique sequences with a nearest-neighbor algorithm that merged closely related sequences to remove PCR and sequencing errors. Alignment of CDR3 sequences to IMGT reference sequences was used to assign V, D and J gene segments. For a sequence to be retained, a match of at least six nucleotides to both a V gene segment and a J gene segment was required. Rearrangements were called productive when the CDR3 lacked stop codons and stayed in frame with V and J; all others were non-productive. CDR3 was defined by IMGT convention, running from the second conserved V-encoded cysteine to the conserved J-encoded phenylalanine. The earlier analysis of more than 450 of the donors excluded sequences that lacked an unambiguous match to a single V gene segment. An earlier analysis of approximately 590 of the donors called V segments functional above 56.7% productive rearrangements and segregating when the between-donor standard deviation exceeded 5%. A statistical classification framework was built to diagnose cytomegalovirus status from the catalog of TCR beta chain sequences. V and J gene assignment, in a later analysis, came from comparing TCR nucleotide sequences with IMGT/GENE-DB human TR gene sequences. Using the TCRdist pipeline, a later analysis assigned CDR3 sequences along with most-parsimonious VDJ recombination scenarios. A later analysis defined each TCR beta chain by its CDR3 amino acid sequence plus V-gene family, and excluded reads lacking a unique V-gene family. A later analysis removed several hundred highly shared, low-generation-probability nucleotide sequences to deal with suspected cross-contamination and a sequencing artifact. In a later analysis, a clonal expansion index was calculated for each public chain from normalized within-repertoire ranks of inferred template counts. In a later analysis, generation probabilities were computed using a VDJ recombination model fitted to out-of-frame rearrangements, and the results were checked against IGoR. Hypergeometric tests were used in a later analysis to score TCR-TCR, TCR-HLA and TCR-CMV co-occurrence, with a repertoire-size bias correction applied to the TCR pairs. To estimate false discovery rates, a later analysis permuted the HLA or CMV assignments 20 times. In a later analysis, co-occurring TCRs were grouped using DBSCAN, with TCRdist sequence similarity added in when clustering inside HLA-allele-positive subsets. Co-occurrence clustering excluded repertoires with fewer than 30,000 or more than 120,000 public chains, plus five with anomalous nucleotide sharing. Here the immuneACCESS table is served through TCRdb, limited to in-frame sequences with V and J called. Missing clones are a known gap in these copies; in checked studies unresolved V genes cover under half, and the rest lacks a known reason. V and J calls plus clone size are reproduced from that table; the DNA served to infer D and trimming. The sample yields 200,000 to 250,000 clones; 65% to 90% were counted once. The ten largest account for around 1.5% of the sample.

The cohort consisted of 670 or so healthy bone marrow donors. At the time of sampling, all cohort members were nominally healthy, though unrecorded immune exposures were likely present. The donor was CMV seronegative and belonged to the group of roughly 330 seronegative cohort members. A peripheral blood sample was provided by each donor, and peripheral blood mononuclear cells were used for TCR beta sequencing. The Qiagen DNeasy Blood Extraction Kit was used to extract genomic DNA from the blood cell samples. Findings and caveats that apply to the study as a whole: Across donors, most TCR sequences were observed very rarely, whereas some public TCRs were present in many individuals. In a later analysis, most CMV-associated TCR beta chains were found to appear HLA-restricted, with HLA associations seemingly driven largely by CMV exposure. Because HLA typing was unavailable for some donors at each locus, only the typed subset was used in association tests. A cluster of highly shared sequence variants was judged likely to represent a technical artifact of the sequencing pipeline. Roughly 17 rarely observed V segments, including chromosome 9 orphons, were excluded from the earlier analysis of several hundred of the donors because counts were too low. An association between a missense DCLRE1C variant and V-gene and J-gene trimming of TCR beta chains was found in a later genetic analysis and replicated in an independent cohort. Strong co-occurrence of HLA alleles, especially DR and DQ, made assigning TCR associations to individual alleles difficult. The study gave a list of under 200 TCR beta chains associated with cytomegalovirus. The cohort was sequenced for TCR beta chains only, and without alpha or paired-chain data the features that could be detected were limited. In vitro tests confirmed that a few of the cytomegalovirus-associated TCR beta chains recognize cytomegalovirus antigens. At a false discovery rate of 0.05, a later analysis linked 15,000 to 20,000 TCR beta sequences to specific HLA alleles. A further reported finding was that TCR beta sequences accurately predicted the HLA-A and HLA-B alleles for most subjects in the first cohort. The authors suggested that the approach could potentially be generalized to other disease states and immunological phenotypes. In an earlier analysis of 500 to 650 of the donors, most TCR beta V segments appeared in productive rearrangements about 90% or about 30% of the time, broadly matching IMGT annotations. The 87-base-pair reads could not distinguish some IMGT-functional V segments, including TRBV6-2 and TRBV6-3, so those segments were excluded. The only immune exposure information available for the cohort was CMV serostatus. The presence/absence analyses assumed that sequencing depth was roughly uniform across donors, and that assumption may not be true. A later analysis found that TCR association rates varied across HLA loci, with DRB1 alleles showing the most associated TCRs and HLA-C alleles the fewest. Cytomegalovirus status was reported to be diagnosed by the classifier with high specificity and sensitivity in both the original and validation cohorts. A later analysis found that HLA-associated TCR beta chains were more clonally expanded and had lower generation probabilities than equally common non-associated chains. Correlated functional status among segregating V segments might reflect linkage disequilibrium, but an unknown experimental factor could not be ruled out. Several of the top co-occurrence clusters appeared to be linked to parvovirus B19, influenza, CMV and Epstein-Barr virus, according to a later analysis. According to a later genetic analysis, donors in an Asian-associated ancestry cluster had fewer N-insertions in productive TCRs than the roughly 660-donor mean.

V is cut by 6 bases and J by 6 bases, and the space between the germline ends is 12 bases. CDR1 and CDR2 (SEHNR, FQNEAQ) derive from the germline V gene (reference sequence). Inclusive of the bounding cysteine and phenylalanine, the CDR3 is 13 residues long. Just CDR3 DNA is preserved here, 39 bases in frame from base 1. The rearranged segments are TRBV7-9 and TRBJ1-5, with the identity of the D gene unclear. What was sequenced was PBMCs. The receptor comes from a girl aged 10 to 17 in good health and CMV-seronegative. The CDR3 corresponds to CASSTGKGQPQHF. The DNA reads as follows: TGTGCCAGCAGTACGGGGAAGGGTCAGCCCCAGCATTTT.